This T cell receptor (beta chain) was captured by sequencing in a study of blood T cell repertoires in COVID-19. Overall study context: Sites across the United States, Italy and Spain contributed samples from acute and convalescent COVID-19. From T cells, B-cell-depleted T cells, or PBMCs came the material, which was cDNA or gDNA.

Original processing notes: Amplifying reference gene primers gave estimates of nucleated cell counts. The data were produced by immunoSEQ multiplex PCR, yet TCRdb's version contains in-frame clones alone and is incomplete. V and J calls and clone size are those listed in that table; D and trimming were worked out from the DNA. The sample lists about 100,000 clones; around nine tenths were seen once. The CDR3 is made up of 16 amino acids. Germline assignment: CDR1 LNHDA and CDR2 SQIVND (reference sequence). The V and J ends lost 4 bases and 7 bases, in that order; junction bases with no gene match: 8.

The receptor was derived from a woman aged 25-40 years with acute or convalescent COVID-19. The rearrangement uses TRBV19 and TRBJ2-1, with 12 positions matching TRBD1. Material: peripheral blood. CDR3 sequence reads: CASSRPGTGGPNEQFF. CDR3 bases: TGTGCCAGTAGTAGACCCGGGACAGGGGGCCCAAATGAGCAGTTCTTC.